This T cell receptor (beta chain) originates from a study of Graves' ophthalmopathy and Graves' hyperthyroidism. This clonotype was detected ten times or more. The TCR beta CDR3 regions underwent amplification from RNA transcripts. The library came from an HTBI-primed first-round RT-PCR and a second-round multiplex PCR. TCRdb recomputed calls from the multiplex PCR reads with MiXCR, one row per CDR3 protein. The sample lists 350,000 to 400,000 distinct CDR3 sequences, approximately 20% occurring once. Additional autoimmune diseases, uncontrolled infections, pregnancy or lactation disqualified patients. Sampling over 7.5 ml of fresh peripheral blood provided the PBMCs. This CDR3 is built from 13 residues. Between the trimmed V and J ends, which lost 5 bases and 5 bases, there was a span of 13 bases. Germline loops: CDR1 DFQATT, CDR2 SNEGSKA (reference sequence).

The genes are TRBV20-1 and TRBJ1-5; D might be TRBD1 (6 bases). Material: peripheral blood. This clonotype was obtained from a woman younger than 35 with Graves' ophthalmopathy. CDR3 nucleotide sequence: TGCAGTGCTCGAGGACAGTTCGATCAGCCCCAGCATTTT. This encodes CSARGQFDQPQHF.